This T cell receptor beta chain was sequenced for a study of T cells in severe cutaneous drug reactions. Study-wide results and caveats: Tolerant-control and healthy-donor PBMC lacked or rarely had the public CDR3 found in blisters.

TCR subtype-specific primers in iRepertoire multiplex PCR prepared libraries for bulk and single-cell sequencing. TCRdb reworked the multiplex PCR reads into one entry per CDR3 protein, no DNA. The sample table sets out just over 20,000 distinct CDR3 sequences. The patients sequenced had a carbamazepine-induced Stevens-Johnson syndrome or toxic epidermal necrolysis reaction. The CDR3 length is 14 residues. Looked up from germline, CDR1 is GTSNPN and CDR2 is SVGIG (reference sequence). Its frequency marks this clonotype as medium-sized. Its antigen is not known. The specimen sequenced was PBMCs. The chain is built from TRBV30 and TRBJ2-2; TCRdb lists TRBD2, though no DNA is available to test this call. The TCR sequence derives from a human donor with toxic epidermal necrolysis, a severe cutaneous drug reaction. The CDR3 loop is CAWKSLVNSGELFF. Variable domain in full (rest from reference TRBV30 and TRBJ2-2): SQTIHQWPATLVQPVGSPLSLECTVEGTSNPNLYWYRQAAGRGLQLLFYSVGIGQISSEVPQNLSASRPQDRQFILSSKKLLLSDSGFYLCAWKSLVNSGELFFGEGSRLTVL.